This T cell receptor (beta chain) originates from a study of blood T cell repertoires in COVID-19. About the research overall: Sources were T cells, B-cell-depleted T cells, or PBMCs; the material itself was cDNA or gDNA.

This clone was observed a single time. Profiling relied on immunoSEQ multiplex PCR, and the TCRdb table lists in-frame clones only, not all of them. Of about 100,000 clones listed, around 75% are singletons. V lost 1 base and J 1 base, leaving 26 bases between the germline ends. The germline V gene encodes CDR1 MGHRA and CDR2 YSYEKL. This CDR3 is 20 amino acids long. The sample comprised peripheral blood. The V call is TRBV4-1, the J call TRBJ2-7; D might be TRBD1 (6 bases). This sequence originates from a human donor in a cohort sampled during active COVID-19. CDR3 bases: TGCGCCAGCAGCCAAGGGTTATACAGGGTTTTGAGTCAAGGGTCCTACGAGCAGTACTTC. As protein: CASSQGLYRVLSQGSYEQYF.